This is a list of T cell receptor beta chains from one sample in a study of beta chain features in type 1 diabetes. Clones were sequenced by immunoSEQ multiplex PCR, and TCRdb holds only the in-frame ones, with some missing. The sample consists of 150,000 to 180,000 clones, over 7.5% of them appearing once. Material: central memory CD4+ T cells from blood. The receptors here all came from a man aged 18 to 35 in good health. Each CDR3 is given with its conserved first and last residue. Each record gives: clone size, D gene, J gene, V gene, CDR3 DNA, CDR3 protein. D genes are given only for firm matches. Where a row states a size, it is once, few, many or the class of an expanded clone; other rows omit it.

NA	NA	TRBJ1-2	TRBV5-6	TGTGCCAGCAGAACTGCCCGGACAGTAGATGGCTACACCTTC	CASRTARTVDGYTF
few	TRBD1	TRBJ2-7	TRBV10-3	TGTGCCACCCGGGACAGGGACTACGAGCAGTACTTC	CATRDRDYEQYF
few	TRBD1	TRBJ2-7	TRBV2	TGTGCCAGCAGTGAAGAGGGGACAGGGGCCGCAAGCAAGTACTTC	CASSEEGTGAASKYF
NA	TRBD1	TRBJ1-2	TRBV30	TGTGCCTGGAGCGCTACAGGGGGCCTCTATGGCTACACCTTC	CAWSATGGLYGYTF
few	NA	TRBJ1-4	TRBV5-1	TGCGCCAGCAGCTTGGAGGTTCGCGGTGAAAAACTGTTTTTT	CASSLEVRGEKLFF
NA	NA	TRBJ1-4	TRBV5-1	TGCGCTTCGGCGCGGGGAGCTAATGAAAAACTGTTTTTT	CASARGANEKLFF
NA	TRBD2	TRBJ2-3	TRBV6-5	TGTGCCAGCAGTTCCTGGACTAGCCCAGATACGCAGTATTTT	CASSSWTSPDTQYF
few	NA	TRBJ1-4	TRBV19	TGTGCCAGTAGCACCAGGGCTCTGGCTAATGAAAAACTGTTTTTT	CASSTRALANEKLFF
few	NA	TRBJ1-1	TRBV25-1	TGTGCCACAGTTGGGAACACTGAAGCTTTCTTT	CATVGNTEAFF
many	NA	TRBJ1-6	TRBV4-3	TGCGCCAGCAGCCAAGTCCTAATAAATTCACCCCTCCACTTT	CASSQVLINSPLHF
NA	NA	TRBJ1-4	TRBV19	TGTGCCAGTGTCAGGGGATCAGCAACTAATGAAAAACTGTTTTTT	CASVRGSATNEKLFF
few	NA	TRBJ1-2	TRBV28	TGTGCCAGCAGTTTGCACCCTGGACTCTATGGCTACACCTTC	CASSLHPGLYGYTF
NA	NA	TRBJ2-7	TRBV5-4	TGTGCCAGCAGCTTGGTTAACGAGCAGTACTTC	CASSLVNEQYF
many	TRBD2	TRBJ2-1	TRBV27	TGTGCCACCCGACTAGCGGGGCACAATGAGCAGTTCTTC	CATRLAGHNEQFF
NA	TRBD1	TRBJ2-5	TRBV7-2	TGTGCCAGCAGCGCACAGGGGACCCAAGAGACCCAGTACTTC	CASSAQGTQETQYF
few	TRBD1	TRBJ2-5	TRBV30	TGTGCCTGGAGGGGACAGGGCCCAGAGACCCAGTACTTC	CAWRGQGPETQYF
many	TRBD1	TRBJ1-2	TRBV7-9	TGTGCCAGCAGCGACCGGGACAGGCTCTATGGCTACACCTTC	CASSDRDRLYGYTF
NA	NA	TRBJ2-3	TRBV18	TGTGCCAGCTCACCTCTGGAGCTGGCCACAGATACGCAGTATTTT	CASSPLELATDTQYF
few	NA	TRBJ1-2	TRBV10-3	TGTGCCATCAGTGCTGGTCGGGGCTATGGCTACACCTTC	CAISAGRGYGYTF
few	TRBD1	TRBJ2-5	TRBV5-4	TGTGCCAGCAGCCACCCGTGGGGGACAGAAGAAGAGACCCAGTACTTC	CASSHPWGTEEETQYF
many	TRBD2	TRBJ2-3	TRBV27	TGTGCCAGCAGCTGGGAGGGAGGCACGCAGTATTTT	CASSWEGGTQYF
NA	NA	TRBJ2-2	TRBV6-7	TGTGCCAGCAGCTATTCTCGAATCGCCGGGGAGCTGTTTTTT	CASSYSRIAGELFF